A selection of T cell receptor beta chains follows, all from one sample in a study of spatial heterogeneity in lung cancer. In TCRdb, the 5' RACE reads were re-called with MiXCR into one record per CDR3 protein. Among 2,300 or so distinct CDR3 sequences listed, around 20% were seen once. The sample in question was lung tumor tissue, obtained at surgery. These receptors came from a male donor with early-stage non-small cell lung cancer. Each CDR3 is given with its conserved first and last residue. D genes are given only for firm matches. Expanded clones get a size class; other rows say once, few or many, or leave the size out.

>TRBV7-2|NA|NA|TRBJ1-6
TGTGCCAGCAGCTTAGCGCTGGCAGGGAAATCACCCCTCCACTTT
CASSLALAGKSPLHF
>TRBV4-1|NA|medium-sized|TRBJ1-6
TGCGCCAGCAGCCAACGCTGGACAGCCCTATCCTGGAATTCACCCCTCCACTTT
CASSQRWTALSWNSPLHF
>TRBV7-9|NA|medium-sized|TRBJ2-7
TGTGCCAGCAGCTTAGATCTCCAGGGGCCAAACTTC
CASSLDLQGPNF
>TRBV29-1|NA|medium-sized|TRBJ2-3
TGCAGCGTTGAACACAGGGCCACTAGCACAGATACGCAGTATTTT
CSVEHRATSTDTQYF
>TRBV27|NA|medium-sized|TRBJ1-6
TGTGCCAGTCGTGTGTCCTCCTATAATTCACCCCTCCACTTT
CASRVSSYNSPLHF
>TRBV4-1|NA|NA|TRBJ1-2
TGCGCCAGCAGCCAAGTGGGGTCCCTGGGCTACACCTTC
CASSQVGSLGYTF
>TRBV29-1|NA|medium-sized|TRBJ1-1
TGCAGCGTTGGGTCCTTAGGGGCTGAAGCTTTCTTT
CSVGSLGAEAFF
>TRBV20-1|NA|medium-sized|TRBJ2-1
TGCAGTGCTAGAGCCCCCGCCGGGTTTGAGCAGTTCTTC
CSARAPAGFEQFF
>TRBV7-2|NA|NA|TRBJ2-1
TGTGCCAGCAGCTCAAGACTAGGTTCCAATGAGCAGTTCTTC
CASSSRLGSNEQFF
>TRBV28|TRBD2|medium-sized|TRBJ2-1
TGTGCCAGCAGTTTCCCGACTAGCGTCGGCCAGTTCTTC
CASSFPTSVGQFF
>TRBV27|NA|NA|TRBJ2-7
TGTGCCAGCAGTTTAAACCTTGGAGGGCAGGCCGATGGGCAGTACTTC
CASSLNLGGQADGQYF
>TRBV18|NA|medium-sized|TRBJ2-7
TGTGCCAGCTCACCACCTTCTCTCTACGAGCAGTACTTC
CASSPPSLYEQYF
>TRBV29-1|TRBD2|large|TRBJ2-7
TGCAGCGTTGAAGCGGATTCTAGCGGCTACGAGCAGTACTTC
CSVEADSSGYEQYF
>TRBV28|NA|many|TRBJ1-3
TGTGCCAGCTCACCCATCTCTGGAAACACCATATATTTT
CASSPISGNTIYF